The 23 T cell receptor beta chains reported below all come from one sample, sequenced in a study of blood T cell repertoires in COVID-19. Libraries were prepared by immunoSEQ multiplex PCR; TCRdb keeps only in-frame clonotypes and omits some of them. The sample carries 250,000 or so clones, approximately 84% recorded once. Sequences were obtained from PBMCs or T cells enriched from blood (not recorded which). The origin of the receptors is a man aged 50-59 years who had recovered from COVID-19.

This chain connects TRBV3-1 (or the pseudogene TRBV3-2) to TRBJ2-5; 12 positions match TRBD1. CDR3 length: 16 residues. Germline V gene data show CDR1 as LGHDT and CDR2 as YNNKEL (reference sequence). The V segment lost 4 bases and the J segment 3 bases; nucleotides outside the gene matches: 6. In nucleotides, the CDR3 is TGTGCCAGCAGCCTTACCGGGACAGGGGGCGAAGAGACCCAGTACTTC. Residues: CASSLTGTGGEETQYF.

This chain joins TRBV7-6 and TRBJ1-1; D is ambiguous. Germline V gene lookup returns CDR1 SGHVS and CDR2 FNYEAQ. Trimming cost V 1 base and J 4 bases, with 13 bases left between them. The CDR3 totals 15 residues. CDR3 nucleotide sequence: TGTGCCAGCAGCTTAGAGGGAGGGATCGGCACTGAAGCTTTCTTT. Translated, it gives CASSLEGGIGTEAFF.

The genes are TRBV12-3 or TRBV12-4 and TRBJ1-1; TRBD1 aligns across 7 bases. The V segment lost 6 bases and the J segment 5 bases; nucleotides outside the gene matches: 6. The CDR3 length is 13 residues. CDR3 DNA sequence: TGTGCCAGCAGAATGACAGGGAGTACTGAAGCTTTCTTT. It codes for CASRMTGSTEAFF.

This rearrangement joins TRBV5-8 to TRBJ1-3, with D perhaps matching TRBD1 (6 bases). Germline V gives CDR1 SGHTS, CDR2 YDEGEE. With 4 bases removed from V and 4 bases from J, the gap between germline ends came to 18 bases. This CDR3 is 16 amino acids long. The CDR3 bases are TGTGCCAGCAGCGTCGCGGCGGGGGCGAGAGGAAACACCATATATTTT. Protein product: CASSVAAGARGNTIYF.

V is TRBV5-1 and J is TRBJ2-3; D is unclear. Trimming cost V 5 bases and J 1 base, with 11 bases left between them. The CDR3 is 14 residues long. Germline V gives CDR1 SGHRS, CDR2 YFSETQ. In nucleotides, the CDR3 is TGCGCCAGCAGTTCTGAGCTGGGCACAGATACGCAGTATTTT. This sequence encodes CASSSELGTDTQYF.

This clone has only a few counts. The V call is TRBV2, the J call TRBJ1-6; 8 bases are a match to TRBD1. J lost 14 bases, V lost 2 bases, and 8 bases had no gene match. Germline V CDR1 and CDR2: SNHLY, FYNNEI. The CDR3 runs 14 residues. The CDR3 sequence is CASSENRGGFTLHF. The DNA for the CDR3 is TGTGCCAGCAGTGAAAACAGGGGGGGATTTACCCTCCACTTT.

V is TRBV27 and J is TRBJ1-2; D perhaps matches TRBD1 (6 bases). Looked up from germline, CDR1 is MNHEY and CDR2 is SMNVEV (reference sequence). Trimming stripped 11 bases from V and 8 bases from J, with 15 bases between. CDR3 size: 11 residues. The CDR3 DNA is TGTGCCTCTTCGCGGGGGACAGGCTACACCTTC. This translates into CASSRGTGYTF.

The rearrangement joins TRBV30 to TRBJ1-5; a weak D match, TRBD1 (5 bases). The CDR3 runs to 17 residues. Looked up from germline, CDR1 is GTSNPN and CDR2 is SVGIG (reference sequence). Trimming removed 3 bases at V and 0 bases at J, with 18 bases between. CDR3 protein: CAWSMGTGVSSNQPQHF. CDR3 in DNA: TGTGCCTGGAGCATGGGAACGGGGGTTTCTAGCAATCAGCCCCAGCATTTT.

The chain has TRBV12-5 and TRBJ2-2; TRBD1 matches 11 bases. The V gene's germline CDR1 is LGHNT and CDR2 FRNRAP. Germline trimming cut 4 bases from V and 2 bases from J; bases unmatched to any gene: 6. The CDR3 extends over 17 amino acids. The CDR3: CASGYTRTGGNTGELFF. The CDR3 coding sequence is TGTGCTAGTGGTTATACTCGGACAGGGGGCAACACCGGGGAGCTGTTTTTT.

V usage is TRBV9 and J usage is TRBJ1-4, with a weak D call TRBD1 (6 bases). This CDR3 comprises 16 residues. V lost 3 bases and J 7 bases, leaving 19 bases between the germline ends. Per germline, CDR1 SGDLS and CDR2 YYNGEE. The CDR3 reads CASSASPGTLSEKLFF. CDR3 sequence (DNA): TGTGCCAGCAGCGCCTCCCCGGGGACACTAAGTGAAAAACTGTTTTTT.

The chain links TRBV12-3 or TRBV12-4 to TRBJ1-5; unclear D gene. The ends were cut back, 3 bases at V and 4 bases at J, with 4 bases in the middle. CDR3 length: 12 residues. The CDR3 DNA follows: TGTGCCAGCAGTTTGGCAAATCAGCCCCAGCATTTT. Its protein product is CASSLANQPQHF.

This clone has more than one count but fewer than ten. V usage is TRBV29-1 and J usage is TRBJ1-1; TRBD1 agrees at 8 bases. V was clipped by 6 bases and J by 2 bases; unmatched bases: 11. CDR1 and CDR2 from the germline V gene are SQVTM and ANQGSEA. The CDR3 spans 15 residues. This chain's CDR3 is CSVRTGRLINTEAFF. The CDR3 nucleotides read TGCAGCGTCCGGACAGGGAGGCTTATAAACACTGAAGCTTTCTTT.

This chain uses TRBV7-2 with TRBJ1-3; D may be TRBD1 (5 bases). Trimming removed 3 bases from V and 0 bases from J, with 12 bases in between. CDR3 length: 16 residues. Germline-derived CDR1 and CDR2 are SGHTA and FQGNSA. CDR3 coding DNA: TGTGCCAGCAGCTTCCCAGAGGACAACTCTGGAAACACCATATATTTT. This gives the protein CASSFPEDNSGNTIYF.

This sequence joins TRBV5-1 and TRBJ2-7; weak D call: TRBD1 (5 bases). Germline V gene lookup returns CDR1 SGHRS and CDR2 YFSETQ. CDR3 length: 12 residues. V was trimmed by 6 bases and J by 2 bases, leaving 9 bases between them. The chain's CDR3 is CASKDTTYEQYF. CDR3 nucleotides: TGCGCCAGCAAGGACACAACCTACGAGCAGTACTTC. The full variable domain, with the rest looked up from reference TRBV5-1 and TRBJ2-7, is KAGVTQTPRYLIKTRGQQVTLSCSPISGHRSVSWYQQTPGQGLQFLFEYFSETQRNKGNFPGRFSGRQFSNSRSEMNVSTLELGDSALYLCASKDTTYEQYFGPGTRLTVT.

CDR3 residues: CASSSSDINTGELFF. The CDR3 bases are TGTGCCAGCAGTTCCAGTGACATCAACACCGGGGAGCTGTTTTTT. This chain joins TRBV2 and TRBJ2-2, with unresolved D. Germline CDR1 reads SNHLY; CDR2 reads FYNNEI. V lost 5 bases and J lost 2, with 12 bases in between. The CDR3 has 15 amino acids.

This chain uses TRBV9 with TRBJ2-3, with D tentatively TRBD2 (6 bases). CDR3 length equals 18 residues. CDR1 is SGDLS and CDR2 is YYNGEE in the germline V gene. V gave up 0 bases and J gave up 1 base, with 18 bases separating them. The CDR3 nucleotides read TGTGCCAGCAGCGTAGTTTCCCCTGGCGGGACGGGCACAGATACGCAGTATTTT. Its translation: CASSVVSPGGTGTDTQYF.

The V gene is TRBV10-3, the J gene TRBJ2-1; 7 positions agree with TRBD1. The CDR3 contains 14 residues. Germline V gene sequence: CDR1 ENHRY, CDR2 SYGVKD. V gave up 6 bases and J gave up 6 bases; unmatched junction bases: 8. CDR3 DNA: TGTGCCATCAGCGACAGGGAAGCAGGCAATGAGCAGTTCTTC. This codes for CAISDREAGNEQFF.

The rearrangement uses TRBV25-1 and TRBJ2-1; perhaps TRBD1 as D (7 bases). CDR1 MGHDK and CDR2 SYGVNS come from the germline V gene. The CDR3 runs to 13 residues. Deletions cut 8 bases from V and 7 bases from J, with 15 bases between. The CDR3 sequence: CASVPTGRNEQFF. The CDR3 DNA reads TGTGCCAGCGTACCGACAGGGAGGAATGAGCAGTTCTTC.

V and J are TRBV6-4 and TRBJ2-2; no firm D call. Trimming took 6 bases from V and 2 from J, leaving 7 bases between them. Germline CDR1 and CDR2: MRHNA and SNTAGT. This CDR3 is 13 amino acids long. This chain's CDR3 is CASSAQNTGELFF. In nucleotides, the CDR3 is TGTGCCAGCAGCGCACAAAACACCGGGGAGCTGTTTTTT.

On this clone itself: Because it lacks the conserved phenylalanine or tryptophan at the end, this CDR3 is likely a read error. It is unclear where the CDR3 begins or ends on the DNA, so no DNA is shown, and the CDR3 is as TCRdb lists it. J is TRBJ1-1 and V is TRBV15; TRBD1 is the table's D call, not checked against the DNA. Termini included, the CDR3 measures 10 amino acids. Germline V gene sequence: CDR1 LNHNV, CDR2 YYDKDF (reference sequence). The CDR3 region is CATSRNRAAR.

The rearrangement uses TRBV19 and TRBJ2-1, with D perhaps matching TRBD1 or TRBD2 (10 bases each). Looked up from germline, CDR1 is LNHDA and CDR2 is SQIVND (reference sequence). This CDR3 has 18 amino acids. Trimming removed 7 bases at V and 9 bases at J, with 31 bases between. The CDR3 here is CASTPGQGRLAGMGEQFF. The CDR3 DNA follows: TGTGCCAGTACCCCGGGACAGGGGAGACTAGCGGGTATGGGTGAGCAGTTCTTC.

The V and J genes are TRBV6-5 and TRBJ1-2; TRBD1 matches 7 bases. The junction had 8 bases not matched to a gene; V was cut back by 0 bases and J by 10 bases. The CDR3 runs 14 residues. Germline V gives CDR1 MNHEY, CDR2 SVGAGI. CDR3 sequence reads: CASSYSGTDRDYTF. As DNA, the CDR3 is TGTGCCAGCAGTTACTCAGGTACCGACAGGGACTACACCTTC.

This clone has just one count. This sequence joins TRBV11-1 and TRBJ1-6; 10 nucleotides agree with TRBD1. V shed 6 bases, J shed 10 bases, and the junction held 9 bases outside the gene matches. The germline CDR1 and CDR2 sequences are SGHAT and FQDESV (reference sequence). CDR3 length: 15 amino acids. The CDR3, as DNA: TGTGCCAGCAGGTACCAGAGGGACAGGGGCTCACCCCTCCACTTT. Amino acids: CASRYQRDRGSPLHF.